This T cell receptor (beta chain) appears in the sequencing data of a study of radiotherapy plus CTLA-4 blockade in lung cancer. The wider study: Patients showed objective responses in about 20% of cases and disease control in roughly 30%. Study-wide results and caveats: An expansion of tumor-derived TCR clones occurred in blood after radiotherapy plus ipilimumab.

Here immunoSEQ multiplex PCR was the method, and the copy in TCRdb shows in-frame clones only, minus some. The sample includes fewer than 100,000 clones, around 83% seen only once; the top ten take 0.75% to 0.85%. Notes on this clone: Its antigen remains unidentified.

V lost 7 bases, J lost 3 bases, and 17 bases lay in between. Per the germline V gene, CDR1 is MRHNA and CDR2 is SNTAGT. The CDR3 consists of 15 residues. This sequence originates from a human donor with non-small cell lung cancer who had stable disease on radiotherapy plus ipilimumab. Here the sequenced sample was peripheral blood, taken from a patient treated with radiotherapy plus ipilimumab. The chain links TRBV6-4 to TRBJ2-3; tentatively, D is TRBD1 (5 bases). CDR3 nucleotide sequence: TGTGCCAGCATTAACAGGACCCATCGGACAGATACGCAGTATTTT. Translating gives CASINRTHRTDTQYF.